The T cell receptor beta chain described here comes from a study of OX40 agonist ivuxolimab in advanced cancers. For the study in its entirety: Ivuxolimab was a fully human IgG2 agonistic monoclonal antibody targeting the costimulatory receptor OX40 (CD134). Intravenous ivuxolimab was administered to patients every 2 weeks at six dose levels: 0.01, 0.1, 0.3, 1.5, 3 and 10 mg/kg. Among the approximately 54 dose-escalation patients, roughly 20 had hepatocellular carcinoma, roughly 15 melanoma, 9 renal cell carcinoma and 9 head and neck cancer. A male proportion of around 81% and a mean age of around 60 years, ranging from 23 to 79, were recorded for the dose-escalation cohort. Prior anti-PD-1, anti-PD-L1 or anti-CTLA-4 therapy was permitted, and approximately 40% of dose-escalation patients had received checkpoint inhibitors. Three dose-escalation patients achieved partial responses, one with hepatocellular carcinoma and two with cutaneous melanoma. The point of sequencing TCRbeta in the periphery was to test whether ivuxolimab changed TCR sequence diversity and drove clonal T-cell expansion. The monotherapy dose-escalation portion (N = 52 patients) of the phase I ivuxolimab trial is reported in the paper. Summary of the overall study and its limitations: Low levels of normalized T-cell clonal expansion were also seen in some nonresponding patients. At doses of 0.1 to 3.0 mg/kg, clonal expansion of both CD4+ and CD8+ blood T cells was observed from baseline to week 6. Which antigens the clonally expanded peripheral T cells were specific for was not determined. In partial responders in the 0.1-3.0 mg/kg groups, normalized peripheral clonal expansion was found to be among the lowest, especially among CD8+ T cells. On average, CD8+ T cells showed more expanded clones than CD4+ T cells after ivuxolimab.

Patients with a history of autoimmune disease or receiving systemic immunosuppression were excluded from the trial. In every dose cohort, peripheral blood was drawn for TCR sequencing at baseline, cycle 4 day 1, and cycle 7 day 1. Samples came from an open-label, multicenter, first-in-human phase I dose-escalation trial of ivuxolimab. The trial enrolled adults with locally advanced or metastatic head and neck squamous cell, hepatocellular, melanoma or renal cell carcinoma. Before TCR sequencing, CD4+ T cells and CD8+ T cells were sorted from peripheral blood as separate populations. Genomic DNA was isolated from the sorted cells so that the TCRbeta CDR3 region could be sequenced. TCRbeta CDR3 regions were sequenced using the immunoSEQ Assay. TCRdb provides this immuneACCESS table in a form limited to in-frame rearrangements. Some clones are lacking; in checked studies, under half of them reflect an unresolved V gene, and why the rest are absent is not known. Recorded for this sample are 53,000 or so clones; approximately 88% of them occurred a single time. 10% to 15% of the sample goes to the ten largest clones.

This clone was counted once. Its antigen is unknown. No much larger clonotype is one base removed from it; base qualities were not supplied. The source is an adult with an advanced solid tumor such as melanoma, head and neck, liver or kidney cancer. This sample comprised CD4+ or CD8+ T cells sorted from blood, obtained in a trial of the OX40 agonist ivuxolimab.

The CDR3 has the sequence CASSLAVGYEQYF. The nucleotide sequence is given as TGTGCCAGCAGCTTAGCTGTCGGGTACGAGCAGTACTTC. Here the chain combines TRBV7-8 and TRBJ2-7, with no D gene named confidently. The CDR1 and CDR2 encoded by the germline V gene are SGHVS and FQNEAQ. Relative to germline, V is 0 bases shorter and J is 4 bases shorter, with 7 bases between their ends. From its cysteine to its phenylalanine, the CDR3 spans 13 amino acids. This entry keeps only the CDR3 DNA: 39 bases, framed from base 1.